Below, 7 T cell receptor beta chains from the same sample are listed, as sequenced in a study of brain T cells in children with intractable seizures. Only in-frame clones appear in the TCRdb table, and some are missing; sequencing was by immunoSEQ multiplex PCR. This table holds hundreds of thousands of clones, over 85% found once. Time point specified: blood from clinic visit 5 months post-surgery; TSC patient then seizure free. This sample comprised peripheral blood, obtained 4 to 5 months after surgery. The receptors originated from a boy in the first two years of life with tuberous sclerosis and intractable seizures.

J is TRBJ2-5 and V is TRBV2; 16 bases line up with TRBD2. Germline V lookup: CDR1 SNHLY, CDR2 FYNNEI. The CDR3 has 19 residues. J gave up 5 bases and V 3 bases, and 12 bases lay outside the gene matches. CDR3 sequence (DNA): TGTGCCAGCAGTGATATGGAATCGGGACTAGCGGGAGGGCCTGAGACCCAGTACTTC. It translates to CASSDMESGLAGGPETQYF.

The V and J genes are TRBV6-5 and TRBJ1-2, with D possibly matching TRBD1 (5 bases). The CDR3 covers 14 residues. CDR1 and CDR2 (germline): MNHEY, SVGAGI. V lost 6 bases, J lost 2 bases, and 13 bases lay in between. The CDR3 protein is CASSLGAINYGYTF. CDR3 DNA: TGTGCCAGCAGCCTCGGGGCGATAAACTATGGCTACACCTTC.

V is TRBV24-1 and J is TRBJ2-1; TRBD1 might be the D (6 bases). Germline lookup yields CDR1 KGHDR and CDR2 SFDVKD. This CDR3 has 19 amino acids. V dropped 4 bases and J dropped 9 bases, with 30 bases sitting between them. CDR3 in amino acids: CATSDRKYAQGPSKGEQFF. The CDR3 DNA follows: TGTGCCACCAGTGACCGAAAATACGCACAGGGCCCATCTAAAGGTGAGCAGTTCTTC.

This chain joins TRBV19 and TRBJ1-2; possible D gene TRBD1, 6 bases. V was cut by 11 bases and J by 3 bases, with 22 bases left in between. Germline V gives CDR1 LNHDA, CDR2 SQIVND (reference sequence). This CDR3 is built from 15 residues. As DNA, the CDR3 is TGTGCCCGCCCCACTAAAGACAGGATACACTATGGCTACACCTTC. Translated, it gives CARPTKDRIHYGYTF.

V is TRBV4-2 and J is TRBJ2-5; D uncertain. From germline, CDR1 is LGHNA and CDR2 YNFKEQ. The CDR3 totals 15 residues. V was trimmed by 1 base and J by 4 bases, leaving 13 bases between them. The CDR3 loop is CASSQGAVLSETQYF. As DNA, the CDR3 is TGTGCCAGCAGCCAAGGGGCAGTCCTTTCAGAGACCCAGTACTTC.

The chain employs TRBV12-1 and TRBJ2-7; the table gives TRBD2 as D, unverified against the DNA. TRBV12-1 is a documented pseudogene. This CDR3 is 17 amino acids long. CDR3 DNA: TGTGCCAGCAGCTTCGGACTAGCGGGAGGGGAGGTCTACGAGCAGTACTTC. Its protein product is CASSFGLAGGEVYEQYF.

V gene TRBV30 combines with J gene TRBJ1-1; possible D gene TRBD1, 5 bases. Germline V gives CDR1 GTSNPN, CDR2 SVGIG (reference sequence). This CDR3 spans 15 amino acids. V was clipped by 2 bases and J by 3 bases, with 16 bases between them. In DNA, the CDR3 is TGTGCCTGGAGTCTCTCGGGGGGTCCGGACACTGAAGCTTTCTTT. It codes for CAWSLSGGPDTEAFF.